This T cell receptor beta chain was identified during a study of tumor T cells in aggressive B-cell lymphoma. Sequencing was performed with immunoSEQ multiplex PCR; in TCRdb, only in-frame clones are kept and a portion is missing. The data hold some 3,100 clones, with 82% observed a single time. V lost 5 bases to trimming and J lost 3 bases, with 11 bases between them. The V gene's germline CDR1 is MNHNS and CDR2 SASEGT. This CDR3 comprises 14 residues. Sequencing used tumor tissue. The rearrangement joins TRBV6-1 to TRBJ1-3; D call uncertain. This TCR derives from an adult with diffuse large B cell lymphoma. The CDR3: CASSSGGYGNTIYF. The CDR3 region has the DNA TGTGCCAGCAGTTCAGGCGGGTATGGAAACACCATATATTTT.